The source of this T cell receptor beta chain is a study of shared clonotypes between healthy human individuals (dated by TCRdb to 2018 to 2021). For context, the study as a whole: A few men and two women, aged 18 to 49 years, made up the cohort. To increase sequencing depth and limit assay-specific biases, TCR repertoire library preparation and sequencing were carried out by different laboratories using diverse techniques. For each donor, three plates each were used for CD4 naive and CD4 memory, two plates were used for CD8 naive, and one plate was used for CD8 memory. Blood TCR repertoires of roughly five healthy adults were deeply sequenced to estimate repertoire size and the extent of clonotype sharing between individuals. Between about 0.8 and 8.9 billion PBMCs per donor were obtained by leukapheresis. Paper-wide results and their limitations: Because the study included only a small number of donors, the genetic and exposure-history diversity represented was limited. Only blood was sampled, and tissue TCR repertoires likely differ from those in blood. Compared with non-shared clonotypes, the clonotypes found in all four sorted-subset donors had higher generation probabilities. Even with the large sequencing depth, rarefaction of the sorted-subset datasets indicated that sequencing was incomplete. Pairwise subsampling indicated that sequencing depth was expected to affect the degree of clonotype sharing among donors. Naive subsets generally had larger estimated clonotype richness than memory subsets did. Sharing across a few donors was observed for about 5% of naive CD4, around 3.5% of naive CD8, about 2.3% of memory CD4, and roughly 0.43% of memory CD8 clonotypes.

The donors were healthy, HIV-negative adults who had no recently reported acute infections or vaccinations. Every donor was a Caucasian adult residing in Nashville, Tennessee, USA. Magnetic negative selection was used to enrich CD4+ T cells, after which naive cells were positively selected on CD45RA and the negative fraction became the memory subset. After blood collection by leukapheresis, PBMCs were isolated using Ficoll-Histopaque density gradient centrifugation and then cryopreserved in the vapor phase of liquid nitrogen. Analytical flow cytometry was used to check the purity and quantity of each magnetically sorted T cell population. Genomic DNA was isolated from every sorted fraction and measured by UV absorbance on a Nanodrop 2000c. Using the deep immunoSEQ assay, multiplex PCR amplified TCR CDR3 regions from genomic DNA. Extracted genomic DNA from each cell subset was distributed evenly across all wells of several immunoSEQ 96-well plates, and each plate was treated as a replicate. Each replicate PCR for sorted subsets received around 0.2 ug genomic DNA, equal to about 29,000 T cell genomes. The purified libraries were quantified using a Qubit 3.0 fluorometer, sized with a Bioanalyzer 2100, and then quantified again using the KAPA Library Quantification kit. A separate single-read 150-cycle Illumina NextSeq 550 flow cell was used to sequence each immunoSEQ 96-well plate. On the study's bioinformatics: Because the immunoSEQ output held only junctional sequences and lacked quality scores, the filtering could not match the filtering applied to full-length reads. Sequences were annotated with PyIR, a Python wrapper for IgBLAST v1.9, and V/J genes and CDR3 were assigned using IMGT germline references. Reads with weak V/J assignments (E-value above 1e-6), missing CDR3, stop codons, out-of-frame junctions, or ambiguous translated residues were removed. A V3J clonotype was defined by an identical inferred V gene, J gene, and CDR3 amino acid sequence. Percentage overlap between repertoires was computed as shared unique clonotypes divided by the size of the smaller repertoire. RTK rarefaction, the Chao1 estimator, and Recon v2.1 estimates of unobserved clonotypes were used to assess repertoire richness. Generation probabilities were computed with OLGA for all TCRbeta clonotypes obtained by the gDNA method from a few donors. TCRdb limited this immuneACCESS table to in-frame rearrangements with V and J called. A share of clones is missing; checked studies link under half to unresolved V genes, and the rest is unexplained. For V, J and clone size, that table is used; D and trimming come from the DNA. Counted in this sample were about 980,000 clones; 76% of them appeared once. Approximately 1.5% of the sample comes from the top ten.

To note about this clone: The antigen it binds to is not known. Base qualities are missing; no much larger clone stands one base away.

V lost 0 bases and J lost 12 bases; the stretch between them is 9 bases long. The germline V gene provides CDR1 SGHRS and CDR2 YFSETQ. Measured from the cysteine to the phenylalanine, the CDR3 is 11 residues long. The sequence is cut down to CDR3 DNA, 33 bases in frame from base 1. Sequencing was carried out using memory CD4+ T cells sorted from blood. This specimen's cell subset or site label, per the study, means: CD45RA-negative fraction. This sequence was found in a man younger than 35 in good health. The chain is made from TRBV5-1 and TRBJ2-5; TRBD1 could be the D gene, as 6 bases match. The DNA is as follows: TGCGCCAGCAGCTTGGTGGGGGCTGAGTACTTC. It encodes CASSLVGAEYF.